The 16 T cell receptor beta chains listed next were all sequenced from one sample in a study of PD-L1 blockade in urothelial cancer. Only in-frame clones appear in the TCRdb table, and some are missing; sequencing was by immunoSEQ multiplex PCR. The sample includes over 70,000 clones, roughly 80% seen only once; the top ten take under 9.5%. Time point denoted: peripheral blood 6 weeks after treatment start. The specimen comprised PBMCs, sampled around atezolizumab (anti-PD-L1) treatment. The receptors originated from a man aged 70 or older with urothelial cancer.

This chain connects TRBV7-9 to TRBJ1-2, with 7 bases matching TRBD1. This CDR3 is 13 amino acids long. Trimming took 6 bases from V and 2 from J; bases not matched to a gene: 3. Germline assignment: CDR1 SEHNR and CDR2 FQNEAQ (reference sequence). The CDR3 here is CASSWDRNYGYTF. The CDR3 DNA reads TGTGCCAGCAGTTGGGACAGAAACTATGGCTACACCTTC.

The chain is built from TRBV9 and TRBJ2-7; TRBD1 aligns across 7 bases. The CDR3 runs 14 residues. The trim removed 4 bases at V and 6 bases at J, leaving 10 bases unmatched. CDR1 is SGDLS and CDR2 is YYNGEE in the germline V gene. CDR3 bases: TGTGCCAGCAGCCCCCGGACAGGAACCGTCGAGCAGTACTTC. This sequence encodes CASSPRTGTVEQYF.

This sequence joins TRBV19 and TRBJ1-2, with D possibly TRBD1 on 5 matching bases. Trimming removed 0 bases at V and 8 bases at J, with 28 bases between. Looked up from germline, CDR1 is LNHDA and CDR2 is SQIVND (reference sequence). The CDR3 sequence is 19 residues long. CDR3 sequence: CASSIDLTKGFGSPRGYTF. For the CDR3, the DNA is TGTGCCAGTAGTATAGATCTAACGAAGGGGTTTGGATCTCCGCGAGGCTACACCTTC.

There are a few counts of this clone. V usage is TRBV4-1 and J usage is TRBJ2-7; 7 nucleotides line up with TRBD1. CDR3 size: 16 residues. Per germline, CDR1 MGHRA and CDR2 YSYEKL. V lost 4 bases, J lost 0 bases, and 9 bases stayed unmatched. CDR3 residues: CASSLTQGTDSYEQYF. CDR3 nucleotide sequence: TGCGCCAGCAGCCTTACCCAAGGGACAGACTCCTACGAGCAGTACTTC.

The chain has TRBV5-6 and TRBJ2-7; 8 nucleotides agree with TRBD2. Germline lookup yields CDR1 SGHDT and CDR2 YYEEEE. This CDR3 spans 14 amino acids. J gave up 1 base and V 4 bases, and 4 bases lay outside the gene matches. This CDR3 reads CASSPRGGSYEQYF. The CDR3 nucleotides read TGTGCCAGCAGCCCCCGGGGGGGATCCTACGAGCAGTACTTC.

This rearrangement joins TRBV2 to TRBJ2-1; tentative D call: TRBD2 (5 bases). The CDR3 covers 17 residues. V was shortened by 10 bases and J by 1 base, with 23 bases between the two germline ends. Per germline, CDR1 SNHLY and CDR2 FYNNEI. CDR3 in amino acids: CATPVEGILASYNEQFF. The CDR3 nucleotides are TGTGCCACCCCGGTAGAGGGCATATTGGCATCCTACAATGAGCAGTTCTTC.

The V and J genes are TRBV2 and TRBJ1-1; tentative D call: TRBD1 (6 bases). Germline V lookup: CDR1 SNHLY, CDR2 FYNNEI. Trimming took 6 bases from V and 4 from J, leaving 12 bases between them. The CDR3 is 13 amino acids. CDR3 protein: CASRDTGSTEAFF. In DNA, the CDR3 is TGTGCCAGCAGAGACACAGGGTCCACTGAAGCTTTCTTT.

The chain recombines TRBV9 with TRBJ2-5; possible D gene TRBD2, 7 bases. There are 19 residues in the CDR3. Germline values: CDR1 SGDLS, CDR2 YYNGEE. Deletions cut 0 bases from V and 5 bases from J, with 26 bases between. The CDR3 DNA follows: TGTGCCAGCAGCGTAGGAGGAACCGGGGAGGGGGAGTTATGGGAGACCCAGTACTTC. It translates to CASSVGGTGEGELWETQYF. Looking up the rest from reference TRBV9 and TRBJ2-5 gives the full variable domain: DSGVTQTPKHLITATGQRVTLRCSPRSGDLSVYWYQQSLDQGLQFLIQYYNGEERAKGNILERFSAQQFPDLHSELNLSSLELGDSALYFCASSVGGTGEGELWETQYFGPGTRLLVL.

The chain employs TRBV19 and TRBJ2-7; D is perhaps TRBD2 (6 bases). Per the germline V gene, CDR1 is LNHDA and CDR2 is SQIVND (reference sequence). This CDR3 has 15 amino acids. The V end was cut by 3 bases, the J end by 6 bases, with 18 bases between. The CDR3 sequence: CASSIEGRGPVEQYF. In DNA form, the CDR3 reads TGTGCCAGTAGTATCGAAGGGCGGGGTCCGGTCGAGCAGTACTTC.

The V call is TRBV5-1, the J call TRBJ2-7, with a weak D call TRBD1 (5 bases). Germline V gives CDR1 SGHRS, CDR2 YFSETQ. The length of the CDR3 is 14 residues. Deletions cut 4 bases from V and 2 bases from J, with 13 bases between. The CDR3 DNA reads TGCGCCAGCAGCGCTACAGGCTTCCCCTACGAGCAGTACTTC. It specifies CASSATGFPYEQYF.

This clone was counted a few times. This rearrangement joins TRBV5-1 to TRBJ2-5; D unresolved. Germline V gene lookup returns CDR1 SGHRS and CDR2 YFSETQ. Trimming removed 4 bases at V and 0 bases at J, with 7 bases between. CDR3 length: 13 amino acids. CDR3 in amino acids: CASSRNYQETQYF. Here the CDR3 DNA reads TGCGCCAGCAGCCGAAACTACCAAGAGACCCAGTACTTC.

The J gene is TRBJ1-2, the V gene TRBV11-2; D possibly corresponds to TRBD1 (6 bases). CDR3 length: 14 residues. Looked up from germline, CDR1 is SGHAT and CDR2 is FQNNGV. V shed 5 bases and J shed 8 bases, with 18 bases lying between them. CDR3 sequence: CASSPRGGLTGYTF. The DNA of the CDR3 is TGTGCCAGCAGCCCCCGGGGGGGGCTGACGGGCTACACCTTC.

V and J are TRBV4-2 and TRBJ1-6, with 12 nucleotides matching TRBD1. The germline V gene has CDR1 LGHNA and CDR2 YNFKEQ. The ends lost 3 bases at V and 7 bases at J; junction bases unmatched: 10. This CDR3 comprises 18 residues. The CDR3 is CASSQTGTGGGWNSPLHF. Here the CDR3 DNA reads TGTGCCAGCAGCCAGACCGGGACAGGGGGCGGTTGGAATTCACCCCTCCACTTT.

A word on this clone: The identical CDR3 is also encoded by other nucleotide sequences in the sample. The chain has TRBV5-4 and TRBJ2-5; TRBD1 matches at 8 bases. Per the germline V gene, CDR1 is SGHNT and CDR2 is YYREEE (reference sequence). This CDR3 is built from 15 residues. V dropped 1 base and J dropped 1; count of bases not matched to a gene: 3. CDR3 protein: CASSLTGGPQETQYF. CDR3 nucleotides: TGTGCCAGCAGCTTGACAGGGGGGCCCCAAGAGACCCAGTACTTC. The complete variable domain, with remaining parts taken from reference TRBV5-4 and TRBJ2-5, reads ETGVTQSPTHLIKTRGQQVTLRCSSQSGHNTVSWYQQALGQGPQFIFQYYREEENGRGNFPPRFSGLQFPNYSSELNVNALELDDSALYLCASSLTGGPQETQYFGPGTRLLVL.

The CDR3 DNA reads TGTGCCAGTAGTCGGGACAGCCAGAACACTGAAGCTTTCTTT. This sequence encodes CASSRDSQNTEAFF. V is TRBV19 and J is TRBJ1-1; 7 nucleotides align to TRBD1. Germline CDR1 is LNHDA and CDR2 is SQIVND (reference sequence). J was trimmed by 1 base and V by 5 bases; bases with no gene match: 4. CDR3 length: 14 amino acids.

CDR3 region: CASSFLLNTEAFF. For the CDR3, the DNA is TGTGCCAGCAGCTTCCTACTGAACACTGAAGCTTTCTTT. The rearrangement joins TRBV5-5 to TRBJ1-1; the D is unclear. CDR1 is SGHKS and CDR2 is YYEKEE in the germline V gene (reference sequence). The germline V and J ends were trimmed by 2 bases and 0 bases, with 5 bases remaining between them. The CDR3 has 13 amino acids.